The present T cell receptor (beta chain) was sequenced within a study of T cell responses to AZD1222 COVID-19 vaccine. Study-wide background: Analysis merged second doses at about 4 or about 12 weeks.

Some clones are missing from TCRdb's copy, which holds only in-frame ones; the method was immunoSEQ multiplex PCR. The sample has roughly 160,000 clones; around 89% are singletons. Germline V CDR1 and CDR2: MNHEY, SVGAGI. V was pared by 2 bases and J by 6 bases, with 16 bases between. The CDR3 spans 15 residues. This sample comprised peripheral blood, obtained on day 0 of AZD1222 vaccination. V is TRBV6-5 and J is TRBJ1-1; perhaps TRBD1 as D (5 bases). The receptor was isolated from an adult in good health. Here the CDR3 reads CASSYNQGRTPEAFF. For the CDR3, the DNA is TGTGCCAGCAGTTACAACCAGGGTCGGACTCCTGAAGCTTTCTTT.